The rows below give T cell receptor beta chains drawn from one sample of a study of blood T cell repertoires in COVID-19. Assay: immunoSEQ multiplex PCR; the TCRdb copy retains only in-frame clones and omits some. The sample contains some 220,000 clones, around four fifths of which appear only once. Sequences were obtained from peripheral blood. The receptor set was obtained from a woman between 65 and 79 years old with COVID-19, enrolled during active disease. The CDR3 runs from the conserved cysteine through the conserved F or W. Clone size is stated in some rows and not others, as once, few, many or a class when expanded.

clone_size j_call v_call cdr3_aa
few TRBJ2-5 TRBV2 CASRPGGGRQETQYF
NA TRBJ1-1 TRBV7-2 CASSFFGINTEAFF
NA TRBJ2-6 TRBV18 CASSPTAGTGLSGANVLTF
NA TRBJ1-1 TRBV5-8 CASSRDSQQAEAFF
NA TRBJ2-7 TRBV28 CASSFSGGSYEQYF
once TRBJ1-2 TRBV24-1 CATSDPGEEYGYTF
NA TRBJ2-5 TRBV7-2 CASSLAPTSSGRASSSETQYF
NA TRBJ1-1 TRBV12-3/TRBV12-4 CASGLGGPTEAFF
NA TRBJ1-4 TRBV27 CASRLDRGTEKLFF
NA TRBJ1-1 TRBV15 CATSRDLAGQGGTAFF
NA TRBJ1-4 TRBV18 CASSLTGTGYEKLFF
NA TRBJ1-1 TRBV7-2 CASSFLRTEAFF
NA TRBJ2-3 TRBV5-4 CASSLGIGRASDTQYF
NA TRBJ2-5 TRBV18 CASSGEETQYF
NA TRBJ2-1 TRBV19 CASRPRASGGLRGYNEQFF
NA TRBJ2-5 TRBV6-4 CASTSLASGRGAPEETQYF
NA TRBJ1-5 TRBV6-5 CASSPSWLSNQPQHF
NA TRBJ1-2 TRBV19 CASRTGTGTVNYGYTF
NA TRBJ2-2 TRBV18 CASSPYRVGNTGELFF
NA TRBJ2-7 TRBV14 CASSRTGTGTYEQYF
NA TRBJ2-7 TRBV4-1 CASSPGGLAGVLGQYF
NA TRBJ1-2 TRBV24-1 CATSDETGNRYTF
NA TRBJ1-1 TRBV9 CASSVVSSPGTEAFF
NA TRBJ2-7 TRBV6-6 CASNGLAGAYEQYF
NA TRBJ2-1 TRBV7-2 CASSSLGSSGLFNEQFF
NA TRBJ2-7 TRBV28 CASSPVRDYYEQYF
NA TRBJ1-5 TRBV2 CASSGRQGGQPQHF
once TRBJ2-7 TRBV7-2 CASSPRASGYEQYF
NA TRBJ2-7 TRBV28 CASSFIRWAYEQYF
once TRBJ2-7 TRBV7-2 CASSFSGGRHEQYF
NA TRBJ1-2 TRBV2 CASSAGGDYGYTF
NA TRBJ2-3 TRBV27 CASSRTRSTDTQYF
NA TRBJ2-1 TRBV19 CASSTGQGNSYNEQFF
NA TRBJ2-5 TRBV10-3 CAISKGAQETQYF
NA TRBJ1-3 TRBV28 CASSSNTGGKTSPLNTIYF
NA TRBJ2-5 TRBV6-6 CASRLAGGQETQYF
few TRBJ2-1 TRBV7-9 CASSLGGRFSYNEQFF
NA TRBJ2-1 TRBV3-1/TRBV3-2 CASSPLETSYNEQFF
NA TRBJ2-2 TRBV6-2/TRBV6-3 CASSSVDYSGELFF
NA TRBJ1-1 TRBV6-2/TRBV6-3 CASSQGLNTEAFF
once TRBJ1-2 TRBV2 CASKGQGLPNYGYTF
NA TRBJ2-7 TRBV19 CASSGLPTYEQYF
once TRBJ2-2 TRBV19 CASSGRAGGTGELFF
NA TRBJ2-5 TRBV28 CASSLSTGSQYF
NA TRBJ1-1 TRBV28 CASREQGGGTEAFF
few TRBJ2-3 TRBV15 CATSRDTRITSTDTQYF
NA TRBJ2-5 TRBV19 CATAATAQETQYF
NA TRBJ2-7 TRBV7-9 CASSPGTGVPREQYF
once TRBJ2-2 TRBV7-7 CASSPTGNTGELFF
few TRBJ1-5 TRBV7-8 CASSTQGSNQPQHF
NA TRBJ2-1 TRBV24-1 CATSEPAGTDYNEQFF
NA TRBJ2-2 TRBV3-1/TRBV3-2 CASSQGGLDTGELFF
NA TRBJ1-1 TRBV15 CATSLDGGGRTEAFF
NA TRBJ2-7 TRBV5-4 CASSLGGQFSYEQYF
few TRBJ1-1 TRBV10-1 CASSESNRNTEAFF